This T cell receptor (beta chain) was obtained from a study of blood T cell repertoires in COVID-19. Method: immunoSEQ multiplex PCR; TCRdb's copy keeps in-frame clones and lacks some. The top ten hold roughly 15% of the sample, which has just over 150,000 clones, approximately 92% seen once. Germline trimming cut 5 bases from V and 1 base from J; bases unmatched to any gene: 1. CDR1 and CDR2 (germline): MDHEN, SYDVKM. The CDR3 loop spans 13 amino acids. The sample comprised peripheral blood. The genes are TRBV28 and TRBJ2-5, with TRBD1 identical over 7 bases. The receptor was isolated from a woman in her 40s with acute or convalescent COVID-19. The CDR3: CASSRQGQETQYF. The CDR3 DNA reads as TGTGCCAGCAGTCGACAGGGCCAAGAGACCCAGTACTTC.